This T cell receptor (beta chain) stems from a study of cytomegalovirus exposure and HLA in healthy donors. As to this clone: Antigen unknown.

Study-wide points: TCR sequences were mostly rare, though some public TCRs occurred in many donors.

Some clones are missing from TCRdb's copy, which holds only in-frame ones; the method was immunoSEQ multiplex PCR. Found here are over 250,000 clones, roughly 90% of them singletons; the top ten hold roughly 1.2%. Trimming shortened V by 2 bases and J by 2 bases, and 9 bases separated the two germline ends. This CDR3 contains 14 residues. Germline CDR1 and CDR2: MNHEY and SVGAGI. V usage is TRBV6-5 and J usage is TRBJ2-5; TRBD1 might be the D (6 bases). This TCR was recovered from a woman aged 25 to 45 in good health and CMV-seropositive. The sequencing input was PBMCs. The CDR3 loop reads CASSYVDRQETQYF. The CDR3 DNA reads TGTGCCAGCAGTTACGTGGACAGACAAGAGACCCAGTACTTC.